The TCR beta chain under discussion was sequenced for a study of T cell responses to AZD1222 COVID-19 vaccine. About this clone: As yet, its antigen is unknown.

Some clones are missing from TCRdb's copy, which holds only in-frame ones; the method was immunoSEQ multiplex PCR. The sample records 100,000 to 150,000 clones, roughly 90% being singletons. Whole-study findings and limits: The reported proportion of spike-specific TCRs targeting unmutated variant regions was nearly half.

Germline V gives CDR1 SGHDT, CDR2 YYEEEE. CDR3 size: 14 residues. V lost 3 bases and J lost 0; bases outside the gene matches: 2. The sequencing used peripheral blood, collected on day 0 of AZD1222 vaccination. The V and J genes are TRBV5-6 and TRBJ2-7, with 8 bases lining up with TRBD2. This receptor was taken from an adult in good health. The DNA of the CDR3 is TGTGCCAGCAGCTACGGGACTAGCTCCTACGAGCAGTACTTC. This encodes CASSYGTSSYEQYF.